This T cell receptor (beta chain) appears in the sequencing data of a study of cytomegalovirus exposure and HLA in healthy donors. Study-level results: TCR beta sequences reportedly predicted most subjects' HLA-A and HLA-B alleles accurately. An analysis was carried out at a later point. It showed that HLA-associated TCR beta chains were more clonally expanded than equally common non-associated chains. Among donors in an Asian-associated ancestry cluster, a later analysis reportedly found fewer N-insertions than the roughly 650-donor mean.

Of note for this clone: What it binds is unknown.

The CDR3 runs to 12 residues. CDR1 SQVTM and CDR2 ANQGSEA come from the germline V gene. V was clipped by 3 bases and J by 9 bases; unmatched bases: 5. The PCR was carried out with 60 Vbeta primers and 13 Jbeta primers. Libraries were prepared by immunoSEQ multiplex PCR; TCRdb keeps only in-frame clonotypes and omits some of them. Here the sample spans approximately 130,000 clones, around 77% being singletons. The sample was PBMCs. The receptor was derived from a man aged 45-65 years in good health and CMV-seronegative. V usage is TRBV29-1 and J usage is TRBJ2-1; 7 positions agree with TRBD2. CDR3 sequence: CSVDRLAGEQFF. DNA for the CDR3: TGCAGCGTTGACCGACTAGCCGGTGAGCAGTTCTTC.